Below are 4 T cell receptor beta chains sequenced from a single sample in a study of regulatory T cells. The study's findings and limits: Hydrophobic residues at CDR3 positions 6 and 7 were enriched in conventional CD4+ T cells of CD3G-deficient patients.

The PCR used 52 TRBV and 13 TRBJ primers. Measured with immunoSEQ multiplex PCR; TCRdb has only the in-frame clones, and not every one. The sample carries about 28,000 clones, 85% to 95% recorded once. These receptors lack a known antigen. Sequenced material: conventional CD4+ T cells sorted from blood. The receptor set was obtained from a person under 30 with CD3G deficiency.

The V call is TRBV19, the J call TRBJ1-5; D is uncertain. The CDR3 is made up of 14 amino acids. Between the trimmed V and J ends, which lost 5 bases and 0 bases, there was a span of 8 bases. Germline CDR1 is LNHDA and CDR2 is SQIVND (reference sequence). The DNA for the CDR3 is TGTGCCAGTAGTCCCGGCCATAGCAATCAGCCCCAGCATTTT. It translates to CASSPGHSNQPQHF.

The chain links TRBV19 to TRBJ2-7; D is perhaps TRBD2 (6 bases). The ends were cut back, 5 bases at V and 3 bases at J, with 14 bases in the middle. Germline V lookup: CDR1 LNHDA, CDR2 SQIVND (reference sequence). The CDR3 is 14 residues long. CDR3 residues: CASSVGLLSYEQYF. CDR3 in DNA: TGTGCCAGTAGTGTGGGACTGCTCAGCTACGAGCAGTACTTC.

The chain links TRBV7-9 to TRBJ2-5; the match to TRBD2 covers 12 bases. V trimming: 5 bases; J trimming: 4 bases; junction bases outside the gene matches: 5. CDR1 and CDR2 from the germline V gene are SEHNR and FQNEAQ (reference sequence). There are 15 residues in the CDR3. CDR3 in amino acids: CASSLGLAGRETQYF. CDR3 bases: TGTGCCAGCAGCCTCGGACTAGCGGGACGAGAGACCCAGTACTTC.

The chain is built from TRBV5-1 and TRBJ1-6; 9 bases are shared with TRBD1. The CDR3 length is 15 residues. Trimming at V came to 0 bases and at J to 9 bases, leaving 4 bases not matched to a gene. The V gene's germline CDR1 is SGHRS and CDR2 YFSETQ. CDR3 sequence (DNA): TGCGCCAGCAGCTTGGTGACAGGGGGTAGTTCACCCCTCCACTTT. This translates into CASSLVTGGSSPLHF.